This T cell receptor beta chain was obtained from a study of cytomegalovirus exposure and HLA in healthy donors. Study-level points and caveats: It emerged from a later analysis that several of the most significant clusters appeared to be linked to common viral pathogens. It is likely that the observed cluster of highly shared sequence variants was a sequencing artifact. In a later analysis, most CMV-associated TCR beta chains appeared HLA-restricted. The availability of immune exposure information extended only to CMV serostatus.

This clone appeared a few times. Its target is not known. A multiplex PCR was run with 60 Vbeta primers and 13 Jbeta primers. Clones were sequenced by immunoSEQ multiplex PCR, and TCRdb holds only the in-frame ones, with some missing. Of over 95,000 clones in the sample, 60% to 85% were seen once. The CDR3 extends over 15 amino acids. Trimming pared 2 bases from V and 3 bases from J, leaving 14 bases between. Germline CDR1 is MNHEY and CDR2 is SVGAGI. The sequence came from a female donor in good health and CMV-seronegative. The sample taken for sequencing was PBMCs. The chain combines TRBV6-5 with TRBJ2-7, with D perhaps TRBD1 (6 bases). CDR3 nucleotide sequence: TGTGCCAGCAGTTACGATTCTCTACAGGGCTACGAGCAGTACTTC. Amino acids: CASSYDSLQGYEQYF.